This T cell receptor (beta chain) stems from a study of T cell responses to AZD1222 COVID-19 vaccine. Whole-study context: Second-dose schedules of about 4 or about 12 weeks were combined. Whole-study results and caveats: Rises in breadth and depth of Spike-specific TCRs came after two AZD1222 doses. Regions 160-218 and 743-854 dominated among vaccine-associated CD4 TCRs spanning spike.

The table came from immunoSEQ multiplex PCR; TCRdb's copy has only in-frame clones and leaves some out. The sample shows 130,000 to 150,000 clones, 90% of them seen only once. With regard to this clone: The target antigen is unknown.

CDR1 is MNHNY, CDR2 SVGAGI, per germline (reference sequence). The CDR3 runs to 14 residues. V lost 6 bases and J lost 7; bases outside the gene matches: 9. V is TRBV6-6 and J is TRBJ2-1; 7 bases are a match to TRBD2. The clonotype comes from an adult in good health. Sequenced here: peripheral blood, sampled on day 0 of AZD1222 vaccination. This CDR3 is CASSYPAGVNEQFF. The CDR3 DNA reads TGTGCCAGCAGCTACCCCGCGGGAGTTAATGAGCAGTTCTTC.